The rows below give T cell receptor beta chains drawn from one sample of a study of T cells in Graves' hyperthyroidism and ophthalmopathy. One entry per CDR3 protein results from TCRdb running MiXCR on the multiplex PCR reads. The table shows hundreds of thousands of distinct CDR3 sequences, with 15% to 20% occurring only once. Sequenced material: blood. Receptors were obtained from a woman aged 50 to 60 with Graves' hyperthyroidism that later progressed to Graves' ophthalmopathy. CDR3s include the opening cysteine and the closing phenylalanine or tryptophan. A D gene is named only where the DNA matches it firmly. Some rows mark clone size as missing; the rest say once, few, many or name a class of expanded clone.

clone size,D gene,V gene,J gene,CDR3 length,CDR3 protein,CDR3 DNA
many,NA,TRBV3-1,TRBJ1-6,15,CASSQVGAGNSPLHF,TGTGCCAGCAGCCAAGTTGGGGCAGGCAACTCACCCCTCCACTTT
NA,NA,TRBV6-2/TRBV6-3,TRBJ1-2,12,CASSGQGRWATF,TGTGCCAGCAGCGGTCAGGGTAGATGGGCCACCTTC
NA,NA,TRBV20-1,TRBJ1-2,14,CSARQTGGGYGYTF,TGCAGTGCTAGACAGACCGGTGGAGGGTATGGCTACACCTTC
many,NA,TRBV3-1,TRBJ2-7,11,CASSQDYEQYF,TGTGCCAGCAGCCAAGACTACGAGCAGTACTTC
few,TRBD1,TRBV20-1,TRBJ1-5,16,CSARDSGTGVPQPQHF,TGCAGTGCTAGAGACTCGGGGACAGGGGTACCACAGCCCCAGCATTTT
many,TRBD1,TRBV30,TRBJ1-2,12,CAWKQGNYGYTF,TGTGCCTGGAAACAGGGGAACTATGGCTACACCTTC
many,NA,TRBV12-3/TRBV12-4,TRBJ2-3,15,CASSRVQGFTDTQYF,TGTGCCAGCAGTCGGGTTCAGGGTTTTACAGATACGCAGTATTTT
few,NA,TRBV9,TRBJ1-6,16,CASSVGTDSYNSPLHF,TGTGCCAGCAGCGTAGGAACGGACTCCTATAATTCACCCCTCCACTTT
NA,NA,TRBV29-1,TRBJ2-3,13,CSVEGLRFKSRYF,TGCAGCGTTGAAGGTCTTAGGTTCAAGTCACGGTATTTT
NA,TRBD1,TRBV6-1,TRBJ1-5,15,CASSITGVSNQPQHF,TGTGCCAGCAGCATAACAGGGGTAAGCAATCAGCCCCAGCATTTT
few,NA,TRBV29-1,TRBJ1-1,13,CSVDSGLGTEAFF,TGCAGCGTTGATTCAGGGCTCGGGACTGAAGCTTTCTTT
few,TRBD2,TRBV20-1,TRBJ2-5,12,CSAAWEGETQYF,TGCAGTGCCGCCTGGGAGGGAGAGACCCAGTACTTC
many,NA,TRBV18,TRBJ2-5,14,CASSPSRTHGPQYF,TGTGCCAGCTCACCATCGAGGACCCACGGGCCCCAGTACTTC
few,NA,TRBV5-1,TRBJ2-3,15,CASSPARDFTDTQYF,TGCGCCAGCAGCCCGGCCCGGGACTTCACAGATACGCAGTATTTT
many,NA,TRBV6-1,TRBJ2-1,14,CASSEFAVHNEQFF,TGTGCCAGCAGTGAATTTGCAGTCCACAATGAGCAGTTCTTC
many,TRBD1,TRBV9,TRBJ2-7,15,CASSVTGHPSYEQYF,TGTGCCAGCAGCGTGACAGGGCACCCTTCCTACGAGCAGTACTTC
NA,NA,TRBV20-1,TRBJ1-2,14,CSASFTERSYGYTF,TGCAGTGCTAGTTTCACTGAGCGTAGCTATGGCTACACCTTC
many,TRBD1,TRBV2,TRBJ1-1,14,CASSFRGQGGEAFF,TGTGCCAGCAGCTTCAGGGGACAGGGGGGTGAAGCTTTCTTT